This T cell receptor beta chain was sequenced in a study of chemoradiotherapy in HPV16-positive cancers. The data were produced by immunoSEQ multiplex PCR, yet TCRdb's version contains in-frame clones alone and is incomplete. The sample records fewer than 3,500 clones, roughly 87% being singletons. V was clipped by 0 bases and J by 6 bases, with 14 bases between them. CDR1 SGHVS and CDR2 FQNEAQ come from the germline V gene. The CDR3 contains 15 residues. This chain links TRBV7-8 with TRBJ1-2, with D unclear. The TCR was taken from a human donor with HPV-associated anogenital cancer. Sequences were derived from tumor tissue, sampled from a patient who underwent chemoradiotherapy. CDR3 region: CASSLAELPIDGYTF. In nucleotides, the CDR3 is TGTGCCAGCAGCTTAGCGGAGTTGCCGATTGATGGCTACACCTTC. The full variable domain, completed using reference TRBV7-8 and TRBJ1-2, is GAGVSQSPRYKVAKRGQDVALRCDPISGHVSLFWYQQALGQGPEFLTYFQNEAQLDKSGLPSDRFFAERPEGSVSTLKIQRTQQEDSAVYLCASSLAELPIDGYTFGSGTRLTVV.